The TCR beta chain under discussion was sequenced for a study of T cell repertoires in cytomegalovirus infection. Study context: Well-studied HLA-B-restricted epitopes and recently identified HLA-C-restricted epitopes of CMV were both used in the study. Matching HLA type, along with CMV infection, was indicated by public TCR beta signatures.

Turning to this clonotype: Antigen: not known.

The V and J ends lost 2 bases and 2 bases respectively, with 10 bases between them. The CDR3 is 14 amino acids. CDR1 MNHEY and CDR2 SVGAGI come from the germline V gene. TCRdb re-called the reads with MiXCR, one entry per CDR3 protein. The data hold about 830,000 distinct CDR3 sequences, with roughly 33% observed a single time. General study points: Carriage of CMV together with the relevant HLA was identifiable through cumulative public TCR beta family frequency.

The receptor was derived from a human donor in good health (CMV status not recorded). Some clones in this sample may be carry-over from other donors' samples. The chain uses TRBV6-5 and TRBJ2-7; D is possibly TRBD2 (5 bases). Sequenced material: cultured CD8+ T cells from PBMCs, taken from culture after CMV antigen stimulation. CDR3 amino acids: CASSYAPGTYEQYF. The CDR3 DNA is TGTGCCAGCAGTTACGCCCCGGGGACCTACGAGCAGTACTTC.